The clone carrying this TCR beta chain showed up just a few times. As yet, its antigen is unknown. The germline gives CDR1 SGHVS, CDR2 FQNEAQ. V was pared by 9 bases and J by 0 bases, with 17 bases between. The CDR3 is 15 residues long. This record comes from a study of T cells after yellow fever vaccination. Broader study findings: A minor fraction of clonotypes spanned both CD4 and CD8 compartments.

TCRdb fed the 5' RACE reads into MiXCR, producing one record per CDR3 protein. Among just under 600,000 distinct CDR3 sequences listed, about 14% were seen once. The chain is built from TRBV7-8 and TRBJ1-1; D gene uncertain. Specimen: PBMCs, collected on the day of the yellow fever booster vaccination. This TCR was sampled from a man between 25 and 39 years old who received the YFV17D yellow fever vaccine. The CDR3: CASKLNSVMNTEAFF. The CDR3 DNA follows: TGTGCCAGTAAGCTTAATTCAGTTATGAACACTGAAGCTTTCTTT.